These 21 T cell receptor beta chains came from one sample sequenced in a study of T cells in localized non-small cell lung cancer. Profiling relied on immunoSEQ multiplex PCR, and the TCRdb table lists in-frame clones only, not all of them. Found here are some 16,000 clones, approximately 81% of them singletons; the top ten hold 20% to 25%. The sequencing here drew on peripheral blood, taken before any cancer treatment. The source is a male donor aged 60 or older with stage I lung adenocarcinoma.

The chain employs TRBV11-2 and TRBJ1-6; D call uncertain. Germline V CDR1 and CDR2: SGHAT, FQNNGV. There are 14 residues in the CDR3. Trimming pared 4 bases from V and 7 bases from J, leaving 11 bases between. The CDR3 DNA follows: TGTGCCAGCAGCTCCGAGCTCCTAAATTCACCCCTCCACTTT. Its translation is CASSSELLNSPLHF.

The rearrangement uses TRBV5-1 and TRBJ1-6; the D gene is possibly TRBD1 (6 bases). V lost 5 bases and J 6 bases, leaving 9 bases between the germline ends. The CDR3 totals 13 residues. In germline, CDR1 is SGHRS, CDR2 YFSETQ. Here the CDR3 reads CASRDSPNSPLHF. The CDR3 DNA sequence: TGCGCCAGCAGGGACAGCCCTAATTCACCCCTCCACTTT. The variable domain in full, with the rest retrieved from reference TRBV5-1 and TRBJ1-6, is KAGVTQTPRYLIKTRGQQVTLSCSPISGHRSVSWYQQTPGQGLQFLFEYFSETQRNKGNFPGRFSGRQFSNSRSEMNVSTLELGDSALYLCASRDSPNSPLHFGNGTRLTVT.

The J gene is TRBJ1-3, the V gene TRBV10-2; TRBD1 might be the D (5 bases). The V end was cut by 1 base, the J end by 0 bases, with 7 bases between. Looked up from germline, CDR1 is WSHSY and CDR2 is SAAADI. The length of the CDR3 is 15 residues. For the CDR3, the DNA is TGCGCCAGCAGTGAGTGGGACTCCTCTGGAAACACCATATATTTT. Protein: CASSEWDSSGNTIYF.

This chain joins TRBV5-4 and TRBJ1-4; no clear D gene. The CDR3 has 14 amino acids. CDR1 and CDR2 (germline): SGHNT, YYREEE (reference sequence). The V end lost 0 bases, the J end lost 8 bases, and 11 bases lay between the germline ends. CDR3 nucleotides: TGTGCCAGCAGCTTGGGTGGGAAGGGAGAAAAACTGTTTTTT. It encodes CASSLGGKGEKLFF.

The gene calls are TRBV28 and TRBJ1-5, with no clear D. The germline gives CDR1 MDHEN, CDR2 SYDVKM. With 7 bases removed from V and 3 bases from J, the gap between germline ends came to 10 bases. The CDR3 is made up of 13 amino acids. DNA of the CDR3: TGTGCCAGCACCAGTCAGCACAATCAGCCCCAGCATTTT. Protein product: CASTSQHNQPQHF. The full variable domain, its missing parts supplied by reference TRBV28 and TRBJ1-5, is DVKVTQSSRYLVKRTGEKVFLECVQDMDHENMFWYRQDPGLGLRLIYFSYDVKMKEKGDIPEGYSVSREKKERFSLILESASTNQTSMYLCASTSQHNQPQHFGDGTRLSIL.

V usage is TRBV18 and J usage is TRBJ2-2, with 7 nucleotides matching TRBD1. This CDR3 region has 16 residues. The V gene's germline CDR1 is KGHSH and CDR2 LQKENI. The V gene end was trimmed by 4 bases and the J gene end by 0 bases; junction bases not matched to a gene: 5. CDR3 nucleotides: TGTGCCAGCTCACTCTTGGGGACAGCGAACACCGGGGAGCTGTTTTTT. It specifies CASSLLGTANTGELFF. Variable domain in full (rest from reference TRBV18 and TRBJ2-2): NAGVMQNPRHLVRRRGQEARLRCSPMKGHSHVYWYRQLPEEGLKFMVYLQKENIIDESGMPKERFSAEFPKEGPSILRIQQVVRGDSAAYFCASSLLGTANTGELFFGEGSRLTVL.

The chain employs TRBV4-1 and TRBJ2-7; 7 bases map to TRBD1. CDR3 length: 15 amino acids. Germline V gives CDR1 MGHRA, CDR2 YSYEKL. After removal of 3 bases from V and 1 base from J, the junction contained 6 bases not matched to a gene. The CDR3 coding sequence is TGCGCCAGCAGCCAGAGACAGGGTTCGTCCTACGAGCAGTACTTC. Amino acid sequence: CASSQRQGSSYEQYF.

This sequence joins TRBV28 and TRBJ2-7, with no clear D. CDR1 and CDR2 (germline): MDHEN, SYDVKM. The CDR3 has 11 residues. V lost 8 bases to trimming and J lost 4 bases, with 9 bases between them. The CDR3 nucleotides are TGTGCCAGCGCATGGGCTTACGAGCAGTACTTC. This translates into CASAWAYEQYF.

V and J are TRBV2 and TRBJ1-2; no reliable D call. CDR3 length equals 12 residues. The germline V and J ends were trimmed by 5 bases and 7 bases, with 11 bases remaining between them. Germline V gene data show CDR1 as SNHLY and CDR2 as FYNNEI. This chain's CDR3 is CASSIEGFGYTF. For the CDR3, the DNA is TGTGCCAGCAGTATTGAGGGATTTGGCTACACCTTC.

The chain uses TRBV2 and TRBJ2-7; TRBD1 agrees at 7 bases. The CDR3 spans 15 residues. CDR1 SNHLY and CDR2 FYNNEI come from the germline V gene. Trimming took 7 bases from V and 4 from J; bases not matched to a gene: 13. In nucleotides, the CDR3 is TGTGCCAGCACCTACCGCTCGACAGGGTATTACGAGCAGTACTTC. This encodes CASTYRSTGYYEQYF.

The chain is built from TRBV30 and TRBJ1-1, with D possibly TRBD1 on 6 matching bases. Germline V gene sequence: CDR1 GTSNPN, CDR2 SVGIG (reference sequence). The CDR3 sequence is 13 residues long. Trimming left V 1 base short and J 5 bases short, with 11 bases between. CDR3 DNA: TGTGCCTGGAGTGATAGGGGGGGGACTGAAGCTTTCTTT. Translation gives CAWSDRGGTEAFF. Full variable domain (outside the CDR3, taken from reference TRBV30 and TRBJ1-1): SQTIHQWPATLVQPVGSPLSLECTVEGTSNPNLYWYRQAAGRGLQLLFYSVGIGQISSEVPQNLSASRPQDRQFILSSKKLLLSDSGFYLCAWSDRGGTEAFFGQGTRLTVV.

Only one count was recorded for this clone. The gene calls are TRBV5-4 and TRBJ1-3; TRBD1 is a possible D gene (5 bases). Germline V CDR1 and CDR2: SGHNT, YYREEE (reference sequence). The CDR3 totals 17 residues. The V and J ends lost 4 bases and 4 bases respectively, with 21 bases between them. CDR3 protein: CASSDQLGAYRGNTIYF. The CDR3 DNA sequence: TGTGCCAGCAGCGATCAATTAGGGGCCTACCGGGGAAACACCATATATTTT.

This clone has only a few counts. V and J are TRBV7-9 and TRBJ1-6; 10 positions agree with TRBD1. Germline-derived CDR1 and CDR2 are SEHNR and FQNEAQ (reference sequence). V lost 3 bases, J lost 9 bases, and 2 bases stayed unmatched. This CDR3 spans 14 amino acids. CDR3: CASSLGQGSSPLHF. The CDR3 coding sequence is TGTGCCAGCAGCTTGGGACAGGGGAGTTCACCCCTCCACTTT.

This sequence joins TRBV5-4 and TRBJ2-3, with TRBD2 identical over 13 bases. With 3 bases clipped from V and 2 bases from J, the junction kept 6 bases outside the gene matches. The V gene's germline CDR1 is SGHNT and CDR2 YYREEE (reference sequence). This CDR3 is 17 amino acids long. The CDR3 DNA reads as TGTGCCAGCAGCTCGAGACTAGCGGGGGGCCCCACAGATACGCAGTATTTT. It yields the protein CASSSRLAGGPTDTQYF. Based on the CDR3 plus reference TRBV5-4 and TRBJ2-3, the full variable domain is ETGVTQSPTHLIKTRGQQVTLRCSSQSGHNTVSWYQQALGQGPQFIFQYYREEENGRGNFPPRFSGLQFPNYSSELNVNALELDDSALYLCASSSRLAGGPTDTQYFGPGTRLTVL.

The rearrangement links TRBV6-1 to TRBJ2-1, with D hard to call. The germline V gene has CDR1 MNHNS and CDR2 SASEGT. Trimming left V 8 bases short and J 0 bases short, with 14 bases between. CDR3 length equals 15 residues. Here the CDR3 reads CASAYGDPSYNEQFF. CDR3 in DNA: TGTGCCAGCGCCTATGGTGATCCCTCCTACAATGAGCAGTTCTTC.

This clone appeared a few times. The germline gene is not matched at one end of the junction; a read error may be the cause. The chain links TRBV7-7 to TRBJ2-2; D is perhaps TRBD2 (5 bases). This CDR3 region has 13 residues. Looked up from germline, CDR1 is SSHAT and CDR2 is FNYEAQ (reference sequence). CDR3 in DNA: TGTGCTAGCAGCTTAGCGCGTAGCGGGGAGCTGTTTTTT. Protein sequence: CASSLARSGELFF.

The CDR3, as DNA: TGTGCCAGCAGTGAATCTTATTCTGGGGCCAACGTCCTGACTTTC. Encoded protein: CASSESYSGANVLTF. The chain carries TRBV2 and TRBJ2-6; no definite D call. The V gene's germline CDR1 is SNHLY and CDR2 FYNNEI. Between the trimmed V and J ends, which lost 2 bases and 1 base, there was a span of 6 bases. The CDR3 contains 15 residues.

The chain recombines TRBV28 with TRBJ2-4; perhaps TRBD2 as D (5 bases). The CDR3 has 19 residues. Deletions cut 7 bases from V and 0 bases from J, with 25 bases between. Germline V gene sequence: CDR1 MDHEN, CDR2 SYDVKM. CDR3 coding DNA: TGTGCCAGCACCCCTGGGAGAGGAGGTGAATTCCTAGCCAAAAACATTCAGTACTTC. This codes for CASTPGRGGEFLAKNIQYF. Full variable domain (remainder filled in from reference TRBV28 and TRBJ2-4): DVKVTQSSRYLVKRTGEKVFLECVQDMDHENMFWYRQDPGLGLRLIYFSYDVKMKEKGDIPEGYSVSREKKERFSLILESASTNQTSMYLCASTPGRGGEFLAKNIQYFGAGTRLSVL.

The rearrangement links TRBV7-2 to TRBJ2-7, with D possibly TRBD2 on 6 matching bases. The CDR3 has 12 amino acids. The germline V gene has CDR1 SGHTA and CDR2 FQGNSA. V was pared by 5 bases and J by 4 bases, with 9 bases between. The CDR3 nucleotides are TGTGCCAGCAGCGAGGACTATTACGAGCAGTACTTC. This gives the protein CASSEDYYEQYF.

The chain joins TRBV18 to TRBJ1-1; 7 bases match TRBD1. Germline V gene lookup returns CDR1 KGHSH and CDR2 LQKENI. The CDR3 loop spans 15 amino acids. V trimming: 5 bases; J trimming: 2 bases; junction bases outside the gene matches: 8. CDR3 sequence reads: CASSYSDRVNTEAFF. CDR3 nucleotides: TGTGCCAGCTCATACTCCGACAGGGTCAACACTGAAGCTTTCTTT.

The chain couples TRBV18 to TRBJ1-2, with TRBD1 as a possible D gene (5 bases). The germline V gene encodes CDR1 KGHSH and CDR2 LQKENI. The CDR3 length is 13 residues. Trimming took 3 bases from V and 4 from J, leaving 9 bases between them. CDR3 amino acids: CASSPEGTYGYTF. Here the CDR3 DNA reads TGTGCCAGCTCACCCGAGGGGACCTATGGCTACACCTTC.